This is a list of T cell receptor beta chains from one sample in a study of blood T cell repertoires in COVID-19. Produced via immunoSEQ multiplex PCR; TCRdb's table is partial and in-frame only. The table lists about 310,000 clones, 85% to 90% of them singletons, with less than 3.5% in the top ten. Sequencing input: peripheral blood. Receptor source: a woman in her twenties or thirties with COVID-19, enrolled during active disease. CDR3s include the opening cysteine and the closing phenylalanine or tryptophan. Fields, in order: V gene, clone size, J gene, D gene, CDR3 protein, CDR3 DNA. D genes are given only for firm matches. Not every row has a clone size; where given, it reads once, few, many or a size class.

TRBV6-5	-	TRBJ2-7	TRBD1	CASRPGQGRYEQYF	TGTGCCAGCAGGCCCGGACAGGGCAGATACGAGCAGTACTTC
TRBV6-5	-	TRBJ1-5	TRBD1	CASSYIQGTGNQPQHF	TGTGCCAGCAGTTACATACAGGGGACGGGCAATCAGCCCCAGCATTTT
TRBV5-1	-	TRBJ1-2	-	CASSLEGVSYGYTF	TGCGCCAGCAGCTTGGAGGGGGTCAGCTATGGCTACACCTTC
TRBV7-9	-	TRBJ1-1	-	CASSLAQDRREAFF	TGTGCCAGCAGCTTAGCGCAGGATCGACGGGAGGCTTTCTTT
TRBV29-1	-	TRBJ2-7	-	CSVATQNAYEQYF	TGCAGCGTAGCTACGCAAAACGCCTACGAGCAGTACTTC
TRBV7-3	-	TRBJ2-1	TRBD1	CASSLGTGSSNEQFF	TGTGCCAGCAGCTTAGGGACAGGGTCCTCCAATGAGCAGTTCTTC
TRBV29-1	-	TRBJ1-1	-	CSVGTDKTEAFF	TGCAGCGTTGGGACGGACAAGACTGAAGCTTTCTTT
TRBV5-4	once	TRBJ2-7	-	CASSLVDTPYEQYF	TGTGCCAGCAGCTTGGTTGACACCCCCTACGAGCAGTACTTC
TRBV24-1	-	TRBJ2-5	TRBD2	CATSDFHRLAGRETQYF	TGTGCCACCAGTGACTTCCACCGACTAGCGGGACGGGAGACCCAGTACTTC
TRBV18	-	TRBJ1-1	TRBD1	CASSPPGRSRGMNTEAFF	TGTGCCAGCTCACCACCGGGGCGTAGCAGGGGGATGAACACTGAAGCTTTCTTT
TRBV12-2	-	TRBJ2-7	-	CASRLGLLAPSSYEQYF	TGTGCAAGTCGCTTAGGCCTACTAGCGCCGAGCTCCTACGAGCAGTACTTC
TRBV16	-	TRBJ1-4	-	CASSPNTATNEKLFF	TGTGCCAGCAGCCCCAACACCGCAACTAATGAAAAACTGTTTTTT
TRBV28	few	TRBJ2-3	-	CASSFGLGGSFVADTQYF	TGTGCCAGCAGTTTCGGCTTGGGCGGGTCCTTTGTTGCAGATACGCAGTATTTT
TRBV7-7	-	TRBJ2-5	TRBD2	CASSRLAGAEETQYF	TGTGCCAGCAGCCGACTAGCGGGAGCAGAGGAGACCCAGTACTTC
TRBV4-1	-	TRBJ1-1	-	CASSQVTSDRNTEAFF	TGCGCCAGCAGCCAAGTAACCTCGGACAGGAACACTGAAGCTTTCTTT
TRBV12-5	-	TRBJ1-3	-	CASGPSGGNTIYF	TGTGCTAGTGGACCTTCAGGTGGAAACACCATATATTTT
TRBV7-6	-	TRBJ2-2	-	CASSLGQTGELFF	TGTGCCAGCAGCTTAGGGCAGACCGGGGAGCTGTTTTTT
TRBV18	-	TRBJ2-3	-	CASSPNTDTQYF	TGTGCCAGCTCACCTAACACAGATACGCAGTATTTT
TRBV18	-	TRBJ1-1	TRBD1	CASSQGADTEAFF	TGTGCCAGCTCACAGGGGGCAGACACTGAAGCTTTCTTT
TRBV6-5	few	TRBJ1-5	-	CASRIQAHSNQPQHF	TGTGCCAGCAGGATTCAGGCGCATAGCAATCAGCCCCAGCATTTT
TRBV7-8	-	TRBJ1-5	-	CASSLGTGNQPQHF	TGTGCCAGCAGCTTAGGGACAGGCAATCAGCCCCAGCATTTT
TRBV10-3	-	TRBJ1-1	TRBD1	CAISPPGGNTEAFF	TGTGCCATCAGTCCTCCAGGGGGTAACACTGAAGCTTTCTTT
TRBV11-1	-	TRBJ2-5	TRBD2	CASSPQISGQETQYF	TGTGCCAGCAGCCCCCAGATTAGCGGGCAAGAGACCCAGTACTTC
TRBV11-2	-	TRBJ1-1	TRBD1	CASSPNTGGGNTEAFF	TGTGCCAGCAGCCCGAATACAGGGGGCGGGAACACTGAAGCTTTCTTT
TRBV11-2	-	TRBJ1-5	-	CASSLYSNQPQHF	TGTGCCAGCAGCCTCTATAGCAATCAGCCCCAGCATTTT
TRBV3-1/TRBV3-2	-	TRBJ2-7	TRBD2	CASSQGTSGYYEQYF	TGTGCCAGCAGCCAAGGGACTAGCGGATACTACGAGCAGTACTTC
TRBV11-3	-	TRBJ1-4	TRBD1	CASSPGQGENEKLFF	TGTGCCAGCAGCCCCGGACAGGGCGAGAATGAAAAACTGTTTTTT
TRBV7-8	-	TRBJ2-7	TRBD1	CASSSGQGWLEQYF	TGTGCCAGCAGCTCGGGACAGGGATGGCTCGAGCAGTACTTC
TRBV7-9	-	TRBJ1-4	TRBD1	CASSLATGGNEKLFF	TGTGCCAGCAGCTTAGCGACAGGGGGTAATGAAAAACTGTTTTTT
TRBV28	-	TRBJ1-2	-	CASSLSQVNYGYTF	TGTGCCAGCAGTTTATCCCAGGTCAACTATGGCTACACCTTC
TRBV10-3	once	TRBJ2-5	-	CAISESSGTIQQETQYF	TGTGCCATCAGTGAGTCTTCGGGGACAATACAGCAAGAGACCCAGTACTTC
TRBV6-5	-	TRBJ2-7	TRBD2	CASSIGTSGSYEQYF	TGTGCCAGCAGCATCGGGACTAGCGGAAGCTACGAGCAGTACTTC
TRBV11-2	-	TRBJ2-1	TRBD2	CASSPFQREIHEQFF	TGTGCCAGCAGCCCCTTTCAGCGGGAGATCCATGAGCAGTTCTTC
TRBV5-8	-	TRBJ2-3	TRBD2	CASSLTSGRYTDTQYF	TGTGCCAGCAGCTTGACTAGCGGAAGATACACAGATACGCAGTATTTT
TRBV2	-	TRBJ2-3	TRBD2	CASSQGLAGEYF	TGTGCCAGCAGCCAGGGACTAGCGGGGGAGTATTTT
TRBV19	-	TRBJ2-3	-	CASSTGGQTTDTQYF	TGTGCCAGTAGTACAGGCGGACAGACCACAGATACGCAGTATTTT
TRBV30	few	TRBJ1-4	TRBD1	CAWSRDRTATNEKLFF	TGTGCCTGGAGCCGGGACAGAACTGCAACTAATGAAAAACTGTTTTTT
TRBV18	-	TRBJ2-7	-	CASSPGDYEQYF	TGTGCCAGCTCACCTGGAGATTACGAGCAGTACTTC
TRBV5-1	-	TRBJ1-1	-	CASSLGTPGLKAEAFF	TGCGCCAGCAGCTTGGGAACCCCGGGTCTTAAAGCTGAAGCTTTCTTT
TRBV7-9	-	TRBJ1-3	-	CASRPSGNSGNTIYF	TGTGCCAGCAGGCCATCAGGGAATTCTGGAAACACCATATATTTT
TRBV2	-	TRBJ2-3	-	CASSVISGPSTDTQYF	TGTGCCAGCAGTGTTATTAGCGGTCCAAGCACAGATACGCAGTATTTT
TRBV19	-	TRBJ2-2	-	CASSTAAGNTGELFF	TGTGCCAGTAGTACCGCGGCGGGGAACACCGGGGAGCTGTTTTTT
TRBV19	many	TRBJ1-5	TRBD1	CASSIWTGDQPQHF	TGTGCCAGTAGTATATGGACAGGGGATCAGCCCCAGCATTTT
TRBV6-5	-	TRBJ2-1	-	CASSFSPFRGDEQFF	TGTGCCAGCAGTTTCTCCCCCTTCAGGGGCGATGAGCAGTTCTTC
TRBV5-5	-	TRBJ1-2	-	CASSQQVNYGYTF	TGTGCCAGCAGCCAACAGGTTAACTATGGCTACACCTTC